Listed here are 19 T cell receptor beta chains from one sample, sequenced in a study of T cells after posttransplantation cyclophosphamide. Repertoires were generated with immunoSEQ multiplex PCR, while TCRdb's copy carries only in-frame clones and drops some. This sample yields tens of thousands of clones, of which over 85% are seen a single time; around 3.1% belongs to the top ten. Sequenced material: PBMCs. The origin of the receptors is a woman aged 25 to 39 in good health and a related stem cell transplant donor.

This chain connects TRBV10-3 to TRBJ1-1; 8 bases fit TRBD1. The CDR3 totals 16 residues. V dropped 2 bases and J dropped 5; count of bases not matched to a gene: 10. Germline-derived CDR1 and CDR2 are ENHRY and SYGVKD. The CDR3 spells CAISERRQGFRTEAFF. The CDR3 nucleotides read TGTGCCATCAGTGAGCGAAGACAGGGGTTTCGGACTGAAGCTTTCTTT.

This clone was found once. CDR3 sequence reads: CASSLAGLAGGLETQYF. The CDR3 DNA follows: TGCGCCAGCAGCTTGGCCGGACTAGCGGGGGGGCTGGAGACCCAGTACTTC. The rearrangement links TRBV5-1 to TRBJ2-5; 15 bases agree with TRBD2. The CDR3 has 17 residues. Losses at the gene ends were 0 bases for V and 5 bases for J; bases not matched to a gene: 5. The germline gives CDR1 SGHRS, CDR2 YFSETQ.

This clone has more than one count but fewer than ten. The same CDR3 also results from other DNA sequences found in this sample. The CDR3 region is CASGFGQGGGYTF. CDR3 DNA sequence: TGTGCTAGTGGTTTCGGTCAGGGGGGCGGCTACACCTTC. This chain joins TRBV12-5 and TRBJ1-2, with 7 positions matching TRBD1. There are 13 residues in the CDR3. Unmatched junction bases numbered 6, after V lost 3 bases and J lost 8 bases. Germline lookup yields CDR1 LGHNT and CDR2 FRNRAP. The complete variable domain, with remaining parts taken from reference TRBV12-5 and TRBJ1-2, reads DARVTQTPRHKVTEMGQEVTMRCQPILGHNTVFWYRQTMMQGLELLAYFRNRAPLDDSGMPKDRFSAEMPDATLATLKIQPSEPRDSAVYFCASGFGQGGGYTFGSGTRLTVV.

The V call is TRBV7-6, the J call TRBJ2-3; D perhaps matches TRBD2 (6 bases). Trimming removed 5 bases from V and 10 bases from J, with 16 bases in between. The CDR3 consists of 13 residues. Germline V gene lookup returns CDR1 SGHVS and CDR2 FNYEAQ. DNA for the CDR3: TGTGCCAGCAGCCGGGCGGAGGGCCATCCGCAGTATTTT. Amino acid sequence: CASSRAEGHPQYF.

This sequence joins TRBV4-2 and TRBJ2-4; TRBD2 matches 11 bases. This CDR3 region has 15 residues. V trimming: 2 bases; J trimming: 4 bases; junction bases outside the gene matches: 1. Germline CDR1 and CDR2: LGHNA and YNFKEQ. The CDR3 DNA follows: TGTGCCAGCAGCCAAATAGCGGGGGGGAAAAACATTCAGTACTTC. The encoded protein is CASSQIAGGKNIQYF.

The V and J genes are TRBV5-6 and TRBJ2-7, with a weak D call TRBD1 (5 bases). The germline CDR1 and CDR2 sequences are SGHDT and YYEEEE. Between the trimmed V and J ends, which lost 4 bases and 5 bases, there was a span of 13 bases. The CDR3 loop spans 13 amino acids. The CDR3 region is CASSHVRGNEQYF. The CDR3 coding sequence is TGTGCCAGCAGCCATGTAAGGGGTAACGAGCAGTACTTC.

V and J are TRBV6-4 and TRBJ1-5; D remains ambiguous. Germline values: CDR1 MRHNA, CDR2 SNTAGT. The CDR3 extends over 16 amino acids. Trimming shortened V by 6 bases and J by 0 bases, and 15 bases separated the two germline ends. In nucleotides, the CDR3 is TGTGCCAGCAGCGACCCGACGGAATATAGCAATCAGCCCCAGCATTTT. It specifies CASSDPTEYSNQPQHF.

The CDR3 reads CASSPPDGFSTDTQYF. In nucleotides, the CDR3 is TGTGCCAGCAGCCCCCCGGACGGGTTTAGCACAGATACGCAGTATTTT. The chain links TRBV27 to TRBJ2-3; unclear D gene. CDR1 and CDR2 (germline): MNHEY, SMNVEV (reference sequence). The V end lost 6 bases, the J end lost 0 bases, and 16 bases lay between the germline ends. This CDR3 is built from 16 residues.

The gene calls are TRBV19 and TRBJ2-1, with 8 nucleotides matching TRBD1. The V and J ends lost 6 bases and 8 bases, in that order; junction bases with no gene match: 15. Germline V lookup: CDR1 LNHDA, CDR2 SQIVND (reference sequence). CDR3 length equals 16 residues. The chain's CDR3 is CASSRPPGQVMHEQFF. CDR3 nucleotides: TGTGCCAGTAGCCGCCCCCCGGGACAGGTTATGCATGAGCAGTTCTTC.

A remark on this clone: One junction end disagrees with the germline gene, perhaps due to a read error. V usage is TRBV6-4 and J usage is TRBJ1-2; 10 bases align to TRBD1. This CDR3 has 15 residues. Looked up from germline, CDR1 is MRHNA and CDR2 is SNTAGT. The CDR3 here is CTSSPTGGANYGYTF. The CDR3 bases are TGTACCAGCAGCCCGACAGGGGGCGCTAACTATGGCTACACCTTC.

The genes are TRBV2 and TRBJ2-3, with D tentatively TRBD1 (6 bases). Germline values: CDR1 SNHLY, CDR2 FYNNEI. The CDR3 extends over 17 amino acids. V was trimmed by 3 bases and J by 0 bases, leaving 16 bases between them. The CDR3 spells CASSDIWTATSTDTQYF. In DNA, the CDR3 is TGTGCCAGCAGTGACATTTGGACAGCCACTAGCACAGATACGCAGTATTTT.

This chain connects TRBV6-5 to TRBJ2-3; possibly TRBD1 for D (5 bases). This CDR3 region has 15 residues. Germline V gene data show CDR1 as MNHEY and CDR2 as SVGAGI. The ends were cut back, 7 bases at V and 1 base at J, with 15 bases in the middle. The CDR3 is CASTQGTDGTDTQYF. The CDR3, as DNA: TGTGCCAGCACCCAGGGAACCGACGGCACAGATACGCAGTATTTT.

Here the CDR3 DNA reads TGTGCCAGCAGCTTAGATCTTGGAGGGGGCGGGGAGACCCAGTACTTC. As protein: CASSLDLGGGGETQYF. This chain connects TRBV11-2 to TRBJ2-5; D may be TRBD1 (7 bases). Germline V gene sequence: CDR1 SGHAT, CDR2 FQNNGV. Trimming stripped 0 bases from V and 5 bases from J, with 16 bases between. This CDR3 is built from 16 residues.

V is TRBV30 and J is TRBJ2-1, with 11 bases fitting TRBD2. This CDR3 comprises 16 residues. V shed 3 bases and J 1 base; nucleotides not matched to a gene: 5. The germline V gene has CDR1 GTSNPN and CDR2 SVGIG (reference sequence). The CDR3 DNA sequence: TGTGCCTGGAGCCCCGGGACTAGCGGATCCTACAATGAGCAGTTCTTC. As protein: CAWSPGTSGSYNEQFF.

This sequence joins TRBV29-1 and TRBJ2-5; possibly TRBD1 or TRBD2 for D (6 bases each). The CDR3 length is 13 residues. The V end lost 5 bases, the J end lost 5 bases, and 15 bases lay between the germline ends. Germline V gives CDR1 SQVTM, CDR2 ANQGSEA. CDR3 DNA sequence: TGCAGCGTTAACTCCGGGGGCCTGGAGACCCAGTACTTC. It specifies CSVNSGGLETQYF.

The gene calls are TRBV30 and TRBJ1-3; no clear D gene. Germline-derived CDR1 and CDR2 are GTSNPN and SVGIG (reference sequence). The CDR3 is made up of 15 amino acids. V dropped 0 bases and J dropped 4 bases, with 13 bases sitting between them. This CDR3 is CAWSVVVGAGNTIYF. CDR3 nucleotides: TGTGCCTGGAGTGTAGTGGTGGGAGCAGGAAACACCATATATTTT.

V and J are TRBV30 and TRBJ2-5; a weak D match, TRBD2 (5 bases). The CDR3 runs to 12 residues. The V and J ends lost 0 bases and 7 bases respectively, with 9 bases between them. From germline, CDR1 is GTSNPN and CDR2 SVGIG (reference sequence). Here the CDR3 reads CAWSVTRGTQYF. The CDR3 DNA follows: TGTGCCTGGAGTGTAACTCGGGGGACCCAGTACTTC.

The chain has TRBV7-9 and TRBJ1-1; D call uncertain. The CDR3 runs to 14 residues. V lost 2 bases and J 1 base, leaving 8 bases between the germline ends. Germline V gives CDR1 SEHNR, CDR2 FQNEAQ (reference sequence). The DNA for the CDR3 is TGTGCCAGCAGCTTACGCACGGGGAACACTGAAGCTTTCTTT. Residues: CASSLRTGNTEAFF.

The V and J genes are TRBV6-5 and TRBJ2-7; 9 nucleotides agree with TRBD1. This CDR3 has 13 residues. Germline-derived CDR1 and CDR2 are MNHEY and SVGAGI. J lost 3 bases, V lost 7 bases, and 4 bases had no gene match. CDR3 sequence reads: CASTGTGSYEQYF. The CDR3, as DNA: TGTGCCAGCACCGGGACAGGGAGCTACGAGCAGTACTTC.